This TCR beta chain emerged from a study of blood T cell repertoires in COVID-19. Study at large: From the United States, Italy and Spain came samples of acute and convalescent COVID-19. In each case, the material was cDNA or gDNA derived from T cells, B-cell-depleted T cells, or PBMCs.

TCRdb keeps only in-frame clones here, not all; method: immunoSEQ multiplex PCR. The repertoire holds over 400,000 clones, with 80% to 90% as singletons. In germline, CDR1 is LNHDA, CDR2 SQIVND (reference sequence). V was pared by 3 bases and J by 0 bases, with 13 bases of the junction left unmatched. The CDR3 covers 19 residues. Material: peripheral blood. V is TRBV19 and J is TRBJ2-4; 8 bases match TRBD2. This TCR derives from a human donor in a cohort sampled during active COVID-19. CDR3: CASSIRRVAGNLAKNIQYF. DNA of the CDR3: TGTGCCAGTAGTATTCGGAGAGTAGCGGGAAATTTAGCCAAAAACATTCAGTACTTC.